Following are 20 T cell receptor beta chains from one sample sequenced in a study of post-analysis software for immune sequencing data. Study-wide results and limits: There were roughly five TRBV segments more frequent in patients than controls, and TRBV5-6, TRBV5-1 and TRBV20-1 were among them.

Which antigens these TCRs recognize remains unknown. Prepared TCR beta cDNA libraries contained unique molecular identifiers. TCRdb fed the PCR reads into MiXCR, producing one record per CDR3 protein. This table holds 650,000 to 850,000 distinct CDR3 sequences, around 50% found once. Sequenced input: blood. The receptors here all came from a girl aged 10-17 years with multiple sclerosis.

The chain recombines TRBV11-3 with TRBJ2-5; 7 bases agree with TRBD1. CDR3 size: 16 residues. Germline CDR1 and CDR2: SGHNT and YENEEA. V dropped 1 base and J dropped 2; count of bases not matched to a gene: 7. The CDR3 DNA follows: TGTGCCAGCAGCTTAGGCACCGGGACAGAACAAGAGACCCAGTACTTC. Its protein product is CASSLGTGTEQETQYF.

This clonotype was found a few times. V usage is TRBV3-1 and J usage is TRBJ2-7; 8 bases agree with TRBD2. Near its end, the DNA agrees better with TRBJ2-5, so the J call may be wrong. This CDR3 comprises 21 residues. Germline V CDR1 and CDR2: LGHDT, YNNKEL (reference sequence). CDR3 sequence: CASSQDLGSAKREIGAETQYF. The CDR3 bases are TGTGCCAGCAGCCAGGACCTTGGCAGCGCAAAGCGGGAGATCGGTGCAGAGACCCAGTACTTC.

The V and J genes are TRBV6-5 and TRBJ2-4, with TRBD2 identical over 7 bases. CDR1 is MNHEY and CDR2 is SVGAGI in the germline V gene. CDR3 length: 16 residues. Trimming cost V 5 bases and J 2 bases; bases outside gene matches: 9. The CDR3, as DNA: TGTGCCAGCAGTCCTGTGGGAGGGGACCCCAAAAACATTCAGTACTTC. Translation: CASSPVGGDPKNIQYF.

CDR3 DNA: TGTGCCACCAGTGGACCGGGACCCACAGATACGCAGTATTTT. Amino acids: CATSGPGPTDTQYF. The chain uses TRBV24-1 and TRBJ2-3; D may be TRBD1 or TRBD2 (5 bases each). Trimming removed 5 bases from V and 2 bases from J, with 10 bases in between. Germline V lookup: CDR1 KGHDR, CDR2 SFDVKD. The CDR3 loop spans 14 amino acids.

The rearrangement links TRBV3-1 to TRBJ1-1; 9 bases line up with TRBD1. CDR1 and CDR2 (germline): LGHDT, YNNKEL (reference sequence). J gave up 0 bases and V 1 base, and 12 bases lay outside the gene matches. The CDR3 contains 19 residues. DNA of the CDR3: TGTGCCAGCAGCCAAGCTTTAACAGGGGGCAATACCATGAACACTGAAGCTTTCTTT. Its protein is CASSQALTGGNTMNTEAFF. The entire variable domain, with the rest obtained from reference TRBV3-1 and TRBJ1-1, is as follows: DTAVSQTPKYLVTQMGNDKSIKCEQNLGHDTMYWYKQDSKKFLKIMFSYNNKELIINETVPNRFSPKSPDKAHLNLHINSLELGDSAVYFCASSQALTGGNTMNTEAFFGQGTRLTVV.

The rearrangement links TRBV6-2 or TRBV6-3 to TRBJ2-1; tentatively, D is TRBD1 (6 bases). Matching the DNA end better, TRBJ2-7 makes the J call doubtful. Germline CDR1 is MNHEY and CDR2 is SVGEGT. The CDR3 sequence is 14 residues long. In DNA, the CDR3 is TGTGCCAGCAGCCCCCAGGGGTTCTACAATGAGCAGTACTTC. Protein sequence: CASSPQGFYNEQYF.

The V and J genes are TRBV10-3 and TRBJ2-1, with D tentatively TRBD2 (6 bases). The CDR3 extends over 16 amino acids. Germline CDR1 reads ENHRY; CDR2 reads SYGVKD. V lost 8 bases and J 6 bases, leaving 23 bases between the germline ends. Written as DNA, the CDR3 is TGTGCCATCGGCCACGATTGGCGGGGACTTAGCAATGAGCAGTTCTTC. This encodes CAIGHDWRGLSNEQFF.

This clonotype was seen more than once but under ten times. The rearrangement uses TRBV5-1 and TRBJ2-4, with 9 bases identical to TRBD1. The CDR3 covers 17 residues. Trimming at V came to 4 bases and at J to 0 bases, leaving 8 bases not matched to a gene. Germline loops: CDR1 SGHRS, CDR2 YFSETQ. The CDR3 loop reads CASSPPGTGIAKNIQYF. CDR3 coding DNA: TGCGCCAGCAGCCCACCCGGGACAGGGATAGCCAAAAACATTCAGTACTTC. Full variable domain (outside the CDR3, taken from reference TRBV5-1 and TRBJ2-4): KAGVTQTPRYLIKTRGQQVTLSCSPISGHRSVSWYQQTPGQGLQFLFEYFSETQRNKGNFPGRFSGRQFSNSRSEMNVSTLELGDSALYLCASSPPGTGIAKNIQYFGAGTRLSVL.

The table lists this clonotype with many counts. This sequence joins TRBV15 and TRBJ2-7; 8 bases align to TRBD2. Germline CDR1 and CDR2: LNHNV and YYDKDF (reference sequence). J lost 3 bases, V lost 0 bases, and 4 bases had no gene match. The CDR3 length is 15 residues. The DNA for the CDR3 is TGTGCCACCAGCAGAGAAGCCGGGACTAGCTACGAGCAGTACTTC. Translated, it gives CATSREAGTSYEQYF.

The V call is TRBV27, the J call TRBJ2-3, with a weak D call TRBD1 (5 bases). This CDR3 comprises 15 residues. The germline V gene encodes CDR1 MNHEY and CDR2 SMNVEV (reference sequence). V shed 2 bases and J shed 1 base, with 10 bases lying between them. The CDR3 coding sequence is TGTGCCAGCAGTTTAGGGGCCATTGGCACAGATACGCAGTATTTT. Its translation is CASSLGAIGTDTQYF.

The V and J genes are TRBV10-2 and TRBJ2-3; the match to TRBD2 covers 10 bases. Germline V gives CDR1 WSHSY, CDR2 SAAADI. J gave up 6 bases and V 7 bases, and 10 bases lay outside the gene matches. The CDR3 contains 15 residues. The DNA for the CDR3 is TGCGCCAGCACCCTAGCGGGAGCAGCCGCGGATACGCAGTATTTT. It yields the protein CASTLAGAAADTQYF.

This sequence joins TRBV27 and TRBJ2-7, with D uncertain. Germline V gene lookup returns CDR1 MNHEY and CDR2 SMNVEV (reference sequence). Between the trimmed V and J ends, which lost 3 bases and 2 bases, there was a span of 14 bases. CDR3 size: 15 residues. In DNA, the CDR3 is TGTGCCAGCAGTTTTGGCTTTTCCCCTACCTACGAGCAGTACTTC. It translates to CASSFGFSPTYEQYF.

This rearrangement joins TRBV6-6 to TRBJ2-5; D gene ambiguous. Germline CDR1 MNHNY, CDR2 SVGAGI (reference sequence). The CDR3 has 14 amino acids. The V and J ends lost 6 bases and 0 bases respectively, with 11 bases between them. In nucleotides, the CDR3 is TGTGCCAGCAGCCTCGACATTGACCAAGAGACCCAGTACTTC. It is translated as CASSLDIDQETQYF.

V and J are TRBV5-1 and TRBJ1-2; 7 bases line up with TRBD1. CDR1 is SGHRS and CDR2 is YFSETQ in the germline V gene. V lost 0 bases to trimming and J lost 3 bases; unmatched junction nucleotides: 5. This CDR3 contains 15 residues. This CDR3 is CASSLESTGYYGYTF. The CDR3 region has the DNA TGCGCCAGCAGCTTGGAATCGACAGGGTACTATGGCTACACCTTC.

The CDR3 is CSVEGDRGRPDTQYF. The DNA for the CDR3 is TGCAGCGTTGAAGGGGACAGGGGGCGCCCAGATACGCAGTATTTT. This chain joins TRBV29-1 and TRBJ2-3; the match to TRBD1 covers 12 bases. The CDR3 loop spans 15 amino acids. J gave up 4 bases and V 1 base, and 3 bases lay outside the gene matches. CDR1 is SQVTM, CDR2 ANQGSEA, per germline.

The CDR3 DNA is TGCGCCAGCAGCACCCCTCTAGCGGGGGAGTTCTACAATGAGCAGTTCTTC. Protein: CASSTPLAGEFYNEQFF. V and J are TRBV5-1 and TRBJ2-1, with 10 bases matching TRBD2. V lost 4 bases and J lost 3; bases outside the gene matches: 10. The germline V gene encodes CDR1 SGHRS and CDR2 YFSETQ. The CDR3 runs to 17 residues.

The chain combines TRBV20-1 with TRBJ2-7, with TRBD2 matching 7 bases. Per germline, CDR1 DFQATT and CDR2 SNEGSKA (reference sequence). CDR3 length: 15 residues. V lost 6 bases, J lost 2 bases, and 13 bases stayed unmatched. The CDR3 DNA reads as TGCAGTGCCACCCCAGGGACTATCCCAACCTACGAGCAGTACTTC. Its protein is CSATPGTIPTYEQYF.

The V and J genes are TRBV3-1 and TRBJ2-1, with TRBD2 as a possible D gene (6 bases). The ends were cut back, 1 base at V and 7 bases at J, with 14 bases in the middle. The CDR3 loop spans 15 amino acids. Germline CDR1 and CDR2: LGHDT and YNNKEL (reference sequence). The CDR3 region has the DNA TGTGCCAGCAGCCAAGGTGCGGGGCCGCGGAATGAGCAGTTCTTC. This sequence encodes CASSQGAGPRNEQFF.

The rearrangement uses TRBV29-1 and TRBJ2-3; 14 bases line up with TRBD2. Trimming at V came to 0 bases and at J to 4 bases, leaving 6 bases not matched to a gene. This CDR3 has 17 residues. Germline V gene sequence: CDR1 SQVTM, CDR2 ANQGSEA. CDR3 sequence reads: CSVEERVGLAGADTQYF. The CDR3 coding sequence is TGCAGCGTTGAAGAACGGGTGGGACTAGCGGGAGCAGATACGCAGTATTTT.

This rearrangement joins TRBV12-3 or TRBV12-4 to TRBJ2-7; the D gene could be TRBD1 or TRBD2 (5 bases each). Trimming shortened V by 3 bases and J by 0 bases, and 12 bases separated the two germline ends. CDR3 size: 15 residues. The CDR3 DNA reads TGTGCCAGCAGTTTTTGGGGGATAAGCTCCTACGAGCAGTACTTC. Amino acids: CASSFWGISSYEQYF.